A single sample is the source of the 25 T cell receptor beta chains below, sequenced in a study of OX40 agonist ivuxolimab in advanced cancers. Data came from immunoSEQ multiplex PCR; TCRdb stores just in-frame clones and leaves some out. The sample lists some 84,000 clones; about 92% were seen once. The sample consisted of CD4+ or CD8+ T cells sorted from blood, taken in a trial of the OX40 agonist ivuxolimab. The source of these receptors is an adult with an advanced solid tumor such as melanoma, head and neck, liver or kidney cancer.

The V call is TRBV27, the J call TRBJ2-1, with 7 bases matching TRBD2. J lost 2 bases, V lost 6 bases, and 4 bases had no gene match. The CDR3 runs to 14 residues. Germline V gene sequence: CDR1 MNHEY, CDR2 SMNVEV (reference sequence). The CDR3 nucleotides are TGTGCCAGCAGCTTAGGACTAGCCTACAATGAGCAGTTCTTC. It codes for CASSLGLAYNEQFF.

The chain carries TRBV14 and TRBJ2-7; 8 bases line up with TRBD1. The CDR3 is 15 amino acids. Per germline, CDR1 SGHDN and CDR2 FVKESK. After removal of 4 bases from V and 3 bases from J, the junction contained 8 bases not matched to a gene. The CDR3 here is CASSLTGTGRYEQYF. CDR3 DNA sequence: TGTGCCAGCAGCCTAACCGGGACAGGCCGCTACGAGCAGTACTTC. Using reference TRBV14 and TRBJ2-7 for the parts outside the CDR3, the full variable domain is EAGVTQFPSHSVIEKGQTVTLRCDPISGHDNLYWYRRVMGKEIKFLLHFVKESKQDESGMPNNRFLAERTGGTYSTLKVQPAELEDSGVYFCASSLTGTGRYEQYFGPGTRLTVT.

This sequence joins TRBV5-1 and TRBJ2-4; 7 bases line up with TRBD1. CDR3 length: 13 residues. The junction had 6 bases not matched to a gene; V was cut back by 4 bases and J by 8 bases. Germline CDR1 SGHRS, CDR2 YFSETQ. In DNA form, the CDR3 reads TGCGCCAGCAGCCAGACAGGGACATACATTCAGTACTTC. Protein product: CASSQTGTYIQYF.

The chain joins TRBV6-1 to TRBJ2-1; 10 bases match TRBD2. Germline V lookup: CDR1 MNHNS, CDR2 SASEGT. The CDR3 loop spans 14 amino acids. The trim removed 11 bases at V and 3 bases at J, leaving 7 bases unmatched. CDR3 region: CAVRTSGLYNEQFF. In DNA, the CDR3 is TGTGCCGTCCGGACTAGCGGACTCTACAATGAGCAGTTCTTC.

The chain has TRBV4-3 and TRBJ1-1; D ambiguous. V lost 0 bases and J 4 bases, leaving 15 bases between the germline ends. In germline, CDR1 is LGHNA, CDR2 YSLEER. The CDR3 is 16 residues long. CDR3 nucleotides: TGCGCCAGCAGCCAAGACCGATATAACACCATCACTGAAGCTTTCTTT. This sequence encodes CASSQDRYNTITEAFF.

V and J are TRBV6-1 and TRBJ2-7; D gene uncertain. The CDR3 sequence is 14 residues long. V gave up 5 bases and J gave up 0 bases, with 11 bases separating them. Germline V gene sequence: CDR1 MNHNS, CDR2 SASEGT. CDR3 sequence: CASSQDGLSYEQYF. CDR3 in DNA: TGTGCCAGCAGTCAAGACGGCCTCTCCTACGAGCAGTACTTC.

The rearrangement links TRBV7-9 to TRBJ2-7; possibly TRBD1 for D (6 bases). The V end was cut by 5 bases, the J end by 2 bases, with 10 bases between. Germline-derived CDR1 and CDR2 are SEHNR and FQNEAQ (reference sequence). The length of the CDR3 is 13 residues. DNA of the CDR3: TGTGCCAGCAGCCAACAGGGTCCCTACGAGCAGTACTTC. Protein: CASSQQGPYEQYF.

V is TRBV2 and J is TRBJ1-2; perhaps TRBD1 as D (6 bases). Looked up from germline, CDR1 is SNHLY and CDR2 is FYNNEI. V was cut by 4 bases and J by 3 bases, with 15 bases left in between. The CDR3 spans 15 residues. The CDR3 nucleotides read TGTGCCAGCAGTGCGTGGGCAGGGGAACACTATGGCTACACCTTC. Its translation: CASSAWAGEHYGYTF.

The V and J genes are TRBV10-2 and TRBJ2-7; 7 bases fit TRBD1. V lost 8 bases and J lost 2; bases outside the gene matches: 12. Germline assignment: CDR1 WSHSY and CDR2 SAAADI. The CDR3 is 15 residues long. CDR3 region: CASFSTTGNTYEQYF. The CDR3 DNA reads as TGCGCCAGCTTTTCCACGACAGGGAACACCTACGAGCAGTACTTC.

The V gene is TRBV9, the J gene TRBJ2-7, with 9 bases identical to TRBD1. V lost 0 bases to trimming and J lost 3 bases; unmatched junction nucleotides: 7. From germline, CDR1 is SGDLS and CDR2 YYNGEE. CDR3 length equals 16 residues. The CDR3 DNA reads as TGTGCCAGCAGCGTAGGAGGGACAGGGTGGGTCTACGAGCAGTACTTC. This codes for CASSVGGTGWVYEQYF.

Written as DNA, the CDR3 is TGTGCCAGCGTAGACAGGGTCGCTAATGAAAAACTGTTTTTT. It is translated as CASVDRVANEKLFF. The chain uses TRBV6-1 and TRBJ1-4; 7 bases are shared with TRBD1. V shed 8 bases and J 3 bases; nucleotides not matched to a gene: 6. Germline values: CDR1 MNHNS, CDR2 SASEGT. This CDR3 has 14 amino acids.

The V gene is TRBV13, the J gene TRBJ2-5; 9 bases are a match to TRBD1. The J call may not be correct, given that the DNA end is closer to TRBJ2-7. Germline CDR1 and CDR2: PRHDT and FYEKMQ (reference sequence). The CDR3 has 14 amino acids. CDR3 sequence (DNA): TGTGCCACCGCCTCGACAGGGGGGACCTACGAGCAGTACTTC. Its protein product is CATASTGGTYEQYF.

The V call is TRBV7-8, the J call TRBJ1-2; D not certain. The germline V and J ends were trimmed by 2 bases and 0 bases, with 7 bases remaining between them. The CDR3 covers 14 residues. Per germline, CDR1 SGHVS and CDR2 FQNEAQ. The CDR3 bases are TGTGCCAGCAGCTTACGGACGGCTAACTATGGCTACACCTTC. Protein sequence: CASSLRTANYGYTF.

The chain carries TRBV7-9 and TRBJ1-2, with D unclear. This CDR3 region has 16 residues. Germline V gene data show CDR1 as SEHNR and CDR2 as FQNEAQ (reference sequence). The germline V and J ends were trimmed by 1 base and 5 bases, with 17 bases remaining between them. The CDR3 reads CASSLGQDERLYGYTF. CDR3 sequence (DNA): TGTGCCAGCAGCTTAGGGCAGGACGAAAGGCTATATGGCTACACCTTC. The full variable domain, with the rest looked up from reference TRBV7-9 and TRBJ1-2, is DTGVSQNPRHKITKRGQNVTFRCDPISEHNRLYWYRQTLGQGPEFLTYFQNEAQLEKSRLLSDRFSAERPKGSFSTLEIQRTEQGDSAMYLCASSLGQDERLYGYTFGSGTRLTVV.

The chain joins TRBV2 to TRBJ1-1, with 8 bases identical to TRBD1. V gave up 8 bases and J gave up 3 bases; unmatched junction bases: 17. The CDR3 loop spans 17 amino acids. Germline CDR1 reads SNHLY; CDR2 reads FYNNEI. The chain's CDR3 is CASERRQGSIRDTEAFF. CDR3 bases: TGTGCCAGCGAGAGGAGACAGGGGTCTATTCGGGACACTGAAGCTTTCTTT. Full variable domain (outside the CDR3, taken from reference TRBV2 and TRBJ1-1): EPEVTQTPSHQVTQMGQEVILRCVPISNHLYFYWYRQILGQKVEFLVSFYNNEISEKSEIFDDQFSVERPDGSNFTLKIRSTKLEDSAMYFCASERRQGSIRDTEAFFGQGTRLTVV.

The V and J genes are TRBV7-8 and TRBJ2-1, with 8 bases lining up with TRBD2. V lost 5 bases and J lost 2; bases outside the gene matches: 8. The CDR3 length is 16 residues. Germline-derived CDR1 and CDR2 are SGHVS and FQNEAQ. The CDR3 is CASSPHRGGPYNEQFF. CDR3 DNA: TGTGCCAGCAGCCCCCATCGGGGGGGGCCCTACAATGAGCAGTTCTTC.

The gene calls are TRBV5-6 and TRBJ1-2; 10 bases are a match to TRBD1. There are 15 residues in the CDR3. The J segment lost 4 bases and the V segment lost 4 bases, leaving 7 bases of the junction unmatched. The germline V gene has CDR1 SGHDT and CDR2 YYEEEE. The CDR3 region is CASSPGTGVLYGYTF. The CDR3 DNA sequence: TGTGCCAGCAGCCCTGGGACAGGGGTACTCTATGGCTACACCTTC.

The chain recombines TRBV4-1 with TRBJ2-7, with D hard to call. Per germline, CDR1 MGHRA and CDR2 YSYEKL. This CDR3 is 13 amino acids long. V was cut by 0 bases and J by 1 base, with 4 bases left in between. The CDR3 loop reads CASSQDSSYEQYF. CDR3 coding DNA: TGCGCCAGCAGCCAAGACAGTTCCTACGAGCAGTACTTC.

The rearrangement uses TRBV11-2 and TRBJ2-3; D remains ambiguous. Germline CDR1 reads SGHAT; CDR2 reads FQNNGV. V was clipped by 2 bases and J by 0 bases, with 0 bases between them. This CDR3 contains 12 residues. The CDR3 bases are TGTGCCAGCAGCTTAAGCACAGATACGCAGTATTTT. Translating gives CASSLSTDTQYF.

The chain employs TRBV5-4 and TRBJ1-3; D remains unclear. V gave up 4 bases and J gave up 3 bases, with 11 bases separating them. Germline V lookup: CDR1 SGHNT, CDR2 YYREEE (reference sequence). The CDR3 runs 14 residues. Written as DNA, the CDR3 is TGTGCCAGCAGCCCCGGGGTGTTTGGAAACACCATATATTTT. Protein sequence: CASSPGVFGNTIYF.

The gene calls are TRBV6-1 and TRBJ1-6; 7 bases fit TRBD1. The ends lost 4 bases at V and 9 bases at J; junction bases unmatched: 6. The CDR3 contains 14 residues. Germline lookup yields CDR1 MNHNS and CDR2 SASEGT. The CDR3 nucleotides are TGTGCCAGCAGTGTCGACAGGGTGAGTTCACCCCTCCACTTT. Its translation is CASSVDRVSSPLHF.

The chain uses TRBV4-1 and TRBJ1-1; perhaps TRBD1 as D (6 bases). V lost 1 base, J lost 1 base, and 22 bases lay in between. CDR3 size: 19 residues. The germline V gene encodes CDR1 MGHRA and CDR2 YSYEKL. The CDR3 region has the DNA TGCGCCAGCAGCCAAGTCCTAATAGGGGGGGTACGGTGGAACACTGAAGCTTTCTTT. Its translation: CASSQVLIGGVRWNTEAFF.

The rearrangement joins TRBV7-8 to TRBJ2-3; 11 positions agree with TRBD1. V was pared by 5 bases and J by 3 bases, with 13 bases of the junction left unmatched. Germline V lookup: CDR1 SGHVS, CDR2 FQNEAQ. The CDR3 consists of 18 residues. CDR3 bases: TGTGCCAGCAGCCGCGGGGGGACAGGGGGTGGGCAGACAGATACGCAGTATTTT. The encoded protein is CASSRGGTGGGQTDTQYF.

The CDR3 protein is CASSYQALEQFF. The CDR3 bases are TGTGCCAGCAGTTATCAGGCCCTAGAGCAGTTCTTC. This rearrangement joins TRBV6-5 to TRBJ2-1; D not resolved. The germline V and J ends were trimmed by 3 bases and 10 bases, with 10 bases remaining between them. The CDR3 runs 12 residues. Germline V CDR1 and CDR2: MNHEY, SVGAGI.

This clone was seen only once. The rearrangement uses TRBV5-6 and TRBJ2-7; 9 positions agree with TRBD1. V lost 3 bases to trimming and J lost 5 bases; unmatched junction nucleotides: 9. The germline V gene encodes CDR1 SGHDT and CDR2 YYEEEE. This CDR3 is 15 amino acids long. The CDR3 here is CASSYSGQGIDEQYF. As DNA, the CDR3 is TGTGCCAGCAGCTACTCGGGACAGGGCATCGACGAGCAGTACTTC.